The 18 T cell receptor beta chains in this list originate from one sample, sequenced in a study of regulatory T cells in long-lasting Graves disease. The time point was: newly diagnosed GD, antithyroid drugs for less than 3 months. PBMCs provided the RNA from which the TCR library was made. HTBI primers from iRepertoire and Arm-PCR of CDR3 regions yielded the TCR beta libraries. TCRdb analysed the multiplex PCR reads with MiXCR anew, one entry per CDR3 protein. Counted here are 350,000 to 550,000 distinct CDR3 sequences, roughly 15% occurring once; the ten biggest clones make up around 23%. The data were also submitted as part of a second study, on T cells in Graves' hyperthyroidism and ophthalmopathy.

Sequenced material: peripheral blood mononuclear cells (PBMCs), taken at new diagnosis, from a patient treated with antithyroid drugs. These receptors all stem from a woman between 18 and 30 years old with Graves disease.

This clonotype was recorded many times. CDR3 DNA: TGTGCCAGCAGACAAATCGGGGGGATCAATCAGCCCCAGCATTTT. Translating it yields CASRQIGGINQPQHF. The V call is TRBV2, the J call TRBJ1-5, with D perhaps matching TRBD1 (5 bases). The CDR3 runs 15 residues. The V and J ends lost 6 bases and 3 bases respectively, with 15 bases between them. CDR1 and CDR2 from the germline V gene are SNHLY and FYNNEI.

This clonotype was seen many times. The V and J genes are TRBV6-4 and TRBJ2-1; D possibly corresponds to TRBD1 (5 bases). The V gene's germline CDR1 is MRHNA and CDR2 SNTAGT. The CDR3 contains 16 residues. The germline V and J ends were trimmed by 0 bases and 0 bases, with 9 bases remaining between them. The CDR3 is CASSDSVDSSYNEQFF. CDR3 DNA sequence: TGTGCCAGCAGTGACTCGGTCGACAGCTCCTACAATGAGCAGTTCTTC.

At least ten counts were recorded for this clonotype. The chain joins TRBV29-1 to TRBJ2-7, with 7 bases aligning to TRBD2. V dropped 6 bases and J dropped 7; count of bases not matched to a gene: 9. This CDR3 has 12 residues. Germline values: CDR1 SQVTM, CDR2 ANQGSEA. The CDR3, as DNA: TGCAGCGTCGAACAGCGGGGAAGGGAGCAGTACTTC. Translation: CSVEQRGREQYF.

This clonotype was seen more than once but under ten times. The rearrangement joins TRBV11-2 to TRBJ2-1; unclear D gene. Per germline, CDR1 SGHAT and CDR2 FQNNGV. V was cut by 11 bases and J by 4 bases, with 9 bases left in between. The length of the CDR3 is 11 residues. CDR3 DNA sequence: TGTGCCCGCAAAAGGTACAATGAGCAGTTCTTC. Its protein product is CARKRYNEQFF.

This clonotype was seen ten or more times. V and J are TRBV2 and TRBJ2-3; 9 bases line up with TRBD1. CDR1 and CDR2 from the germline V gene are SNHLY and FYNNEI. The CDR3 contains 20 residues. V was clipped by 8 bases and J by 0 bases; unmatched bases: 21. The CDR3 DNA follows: TGTGCCAGCTATGGGTTGTCGGGGACAGGGCCCACGGCGAGCACAGATACGCAGTATTTT. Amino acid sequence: CASYGLSGTGPTASTDTQYF.

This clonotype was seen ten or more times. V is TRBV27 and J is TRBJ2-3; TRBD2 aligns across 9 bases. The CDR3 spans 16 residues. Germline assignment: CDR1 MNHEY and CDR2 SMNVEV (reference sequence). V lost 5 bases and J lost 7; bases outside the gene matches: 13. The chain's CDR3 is CASSPLTAGGRNTQYF. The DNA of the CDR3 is TGTGCCAGCAGTCCCTTAACAGCGGGAGGTAGAAATACGCAGTATTTT.

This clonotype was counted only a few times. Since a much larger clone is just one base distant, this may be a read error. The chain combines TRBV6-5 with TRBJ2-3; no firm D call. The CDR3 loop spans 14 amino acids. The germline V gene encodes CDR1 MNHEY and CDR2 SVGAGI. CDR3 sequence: CASNYGTPPDTQYF. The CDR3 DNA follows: TGTGCCAGCAATTACGGTACTCCGCCAGATACGCAGTATTTT.

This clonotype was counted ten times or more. The DNA of the CDR3 is TGCAGTGCTAGGGGTTACTCTAGCACAGATACGCAGTATTTT. It encodes CSARGYSSTDTQYF. The rearrangement joins TRBV20-1 to TRBJ2-3; D uncertain. The CDR3 contains 14 residues. V dropped 3 bases and J dropped 0 bases, with 10 bases sitting between them. Germline CDR1 reads DFQATT; CDR2 reads SNEGSKA (reference sequence).

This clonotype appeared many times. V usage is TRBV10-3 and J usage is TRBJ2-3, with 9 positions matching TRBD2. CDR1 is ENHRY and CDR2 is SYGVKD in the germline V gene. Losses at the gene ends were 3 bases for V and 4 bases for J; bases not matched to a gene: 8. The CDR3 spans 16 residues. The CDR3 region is CAISDRTSGSSDTQYF. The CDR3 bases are TGTGCCATCAGTGATCGAACTAGCGGGTCCTCAGATACGCAGTATTTT.

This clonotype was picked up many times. The CDR3: CASSPGPRAHQPQHF. The CDR3 coding sequence is TGTGCCAGCAGCCCAGGCCCCAGGGCACATCAGCCCCAGCATTTT. The chain employs TRBV3-1 and TRBJ1-5, with D maybe TRBD1 (5 bases). The V end lost 4 bases, the J end lost 5 bases, and 15 bases lay between the germline ends. CDR1 LGHDT and CDR2 YNNKEL come from the germline V gene (reference sequence). The CDR3 loop spans 15 amino acids.

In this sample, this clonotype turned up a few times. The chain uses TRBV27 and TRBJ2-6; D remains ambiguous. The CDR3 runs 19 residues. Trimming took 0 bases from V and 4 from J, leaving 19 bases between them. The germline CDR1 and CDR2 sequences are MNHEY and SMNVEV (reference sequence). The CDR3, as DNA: TGTGCCAGCAGTTTATCGCCCCCGGGTGATTATTCCGGGGCCAACGTCCTGACTTTC. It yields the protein CASSLSPPGDYSGANVLTF. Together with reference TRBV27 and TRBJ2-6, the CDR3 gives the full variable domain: EAQVTQNPRYLITVTGKKLTVTCSQNMNHEYMSWYRQDPGLGLRQIYYSMNVEVTDKGDVPEGYKVSRKEKRNFPLILESPSPNQTSLYFCASSLSPPGDYSGANVLTFGAGSRLTVL.

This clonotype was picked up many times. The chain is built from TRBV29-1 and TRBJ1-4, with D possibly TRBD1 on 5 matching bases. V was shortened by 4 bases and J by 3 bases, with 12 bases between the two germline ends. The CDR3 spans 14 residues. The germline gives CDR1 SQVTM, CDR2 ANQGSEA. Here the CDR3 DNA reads TGCAGCGTTGGTCTCAGGGTCGCTAATGAAAAACTGTTTTTT. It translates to CSVGLRVANEKLFF.

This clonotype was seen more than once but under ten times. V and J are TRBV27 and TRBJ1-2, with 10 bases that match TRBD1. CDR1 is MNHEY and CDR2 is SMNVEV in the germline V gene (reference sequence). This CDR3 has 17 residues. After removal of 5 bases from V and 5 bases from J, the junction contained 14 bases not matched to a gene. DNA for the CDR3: TGTGCCAGCAGTACGCTCTCCGGGACAGGGGCTCATTATGGCTACACCTTC. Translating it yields CASSTLSGTGAHYGYTF.

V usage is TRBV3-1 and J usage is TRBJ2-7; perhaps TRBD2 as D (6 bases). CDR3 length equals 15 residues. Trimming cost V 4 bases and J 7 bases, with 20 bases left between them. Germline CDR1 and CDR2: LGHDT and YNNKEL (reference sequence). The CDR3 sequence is CASSRGLRGYNEQYF. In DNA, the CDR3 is TGTGCCAGCAGCCGGGGACTTCGCGGGTACAATGAGCAGTACTTC.

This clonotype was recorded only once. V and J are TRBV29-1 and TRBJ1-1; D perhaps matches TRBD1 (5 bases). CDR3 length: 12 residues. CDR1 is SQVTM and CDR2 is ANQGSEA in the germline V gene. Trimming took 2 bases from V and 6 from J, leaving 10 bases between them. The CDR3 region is CSVETGEAEAFF. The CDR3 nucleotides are TGCAGCGTTGAAACGGGGGAAGCTGAAGCTTTCTTT.

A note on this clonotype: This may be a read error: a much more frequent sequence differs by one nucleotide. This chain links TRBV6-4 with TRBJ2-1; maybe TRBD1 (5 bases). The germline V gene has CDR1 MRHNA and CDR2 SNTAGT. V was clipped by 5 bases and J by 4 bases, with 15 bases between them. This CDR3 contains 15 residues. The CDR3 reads CASSPQMTDYNEQFF. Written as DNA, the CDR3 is TGTGCCAGCAGTCCCCAGATGACAGATTACAATGAGCAGTTCTTC.

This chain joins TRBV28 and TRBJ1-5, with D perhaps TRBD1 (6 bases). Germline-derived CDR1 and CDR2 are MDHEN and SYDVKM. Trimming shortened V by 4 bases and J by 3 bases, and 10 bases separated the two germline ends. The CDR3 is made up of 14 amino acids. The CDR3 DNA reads TGTGCCAGCAGTTCCCAGGGGATCAATCAGCCCCAGCATTTT. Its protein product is CASSSQGINQPQHF.

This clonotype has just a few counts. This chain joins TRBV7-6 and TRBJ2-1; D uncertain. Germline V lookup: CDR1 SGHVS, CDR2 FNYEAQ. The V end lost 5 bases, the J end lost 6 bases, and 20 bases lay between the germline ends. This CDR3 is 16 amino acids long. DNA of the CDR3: TGTGCCAGCAGCCCCATCCTTAATTCAGACACCAATGAGCAGTTCTTC. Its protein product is CASSPILNSDTNEQFF. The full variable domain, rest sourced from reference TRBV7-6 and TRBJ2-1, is GAGVSQSPRYKVTKRGQDVALRCDPISGHVSLYWYRQALGQGPEFLTYFNYEAQQDKSGLPNDRFSAERPEGSISTLTIQRTEQRDSAMYRCASSPILNSDTNEQFFGPGTRLTVL.